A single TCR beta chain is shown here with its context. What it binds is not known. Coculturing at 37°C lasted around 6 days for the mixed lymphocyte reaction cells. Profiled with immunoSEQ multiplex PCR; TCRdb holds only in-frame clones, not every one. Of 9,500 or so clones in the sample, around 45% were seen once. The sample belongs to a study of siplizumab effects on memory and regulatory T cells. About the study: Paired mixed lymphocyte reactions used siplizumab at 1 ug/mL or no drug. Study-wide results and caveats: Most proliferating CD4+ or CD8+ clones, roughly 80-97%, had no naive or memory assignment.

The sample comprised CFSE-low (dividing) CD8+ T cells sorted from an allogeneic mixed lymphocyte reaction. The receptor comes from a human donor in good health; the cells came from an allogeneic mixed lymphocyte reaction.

The CDR3 loop is CATNGQGIFEAFF. CDR3 nucleotide sequence: TGTGCCACCAATGGACAGGGGATCTTTGAAGCTTTCTTT. This chain links TRBV6-5 with TRBJ1-1, with 9 bases fitting TRBD1. Germline values: CDR1 MNHEY, CDR2 SVGAGI. V shed 10 bases and J 7 bases; nucleotides not matched to a gene: 10. There are 13 residues in the CDR3.